This T cell receptor (beta chain) was retrieved from a study of T cell changes during pregnancy in multiple sclerosis (dated by TCRdb to the late 2010s). Regarding the complete study: The study looked at changes in the T cell repertoire across pregnancy in women with multiple sclerosis.

Worth noting for this clone: Its recognized antigen is unknown. Nothing much larger sits one base from this clone, and base qualities are not available.

Receptor amplification or capture employed the immunoSEQ multiplex PCR assay. The clones in this table, taken by TCRdb from immuneACCESS, are in-frame only. Not every clone is retained; where verified, under half of the shortfall comes from an unresolved V gene, and the cause of the rest is unknown. The sample table shows about 49,000 clones, and about 95% are seen once. The biggest ten clones account for 5.5% to 7% of the sample. V loses 1 base, J loses 9 bases, and the germline ends lie 18 bases apart. From the germline V gene, CDR1 is SGHAT and CDR2 is FQNNGV. The CDR3 runs 15 amino acids, cysteine and phenylalanine included. The read is trimmed to its CDR3 DNA, 45 bases read in frame from base 1.

Rearrangement joined TRBV11-2 to TRBJ1-2; TRBD1 is possibly the D segment (6 matching bases). Sequencing used CD8+ T cells from peripheral blood mononuclear cells, obtained in the first trimester of pregnancy. This TCR came from a female donor with multiple sclerosis, enrolled in a pregnancy study. CDR3 sequence: CASSLGSGHFRSYTF. The base sequence is TGTGCCAGCAGCTTAGGATCGGGACATTTCAGGAGCTACACCTTC.